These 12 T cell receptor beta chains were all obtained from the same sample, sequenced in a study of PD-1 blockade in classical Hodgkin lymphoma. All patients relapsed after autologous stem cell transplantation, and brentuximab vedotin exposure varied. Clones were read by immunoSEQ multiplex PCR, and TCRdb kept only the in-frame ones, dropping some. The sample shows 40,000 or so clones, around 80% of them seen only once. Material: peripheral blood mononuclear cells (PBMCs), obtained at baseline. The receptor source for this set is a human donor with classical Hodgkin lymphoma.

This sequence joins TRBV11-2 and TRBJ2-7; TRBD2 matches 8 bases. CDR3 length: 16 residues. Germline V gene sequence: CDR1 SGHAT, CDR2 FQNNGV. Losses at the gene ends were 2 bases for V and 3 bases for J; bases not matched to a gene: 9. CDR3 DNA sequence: TGTGCCAGCAGCTTATGGGTCGGGGGGGTTATCTACGAGCAGTACTTC. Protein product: CASSLWVGGVIYEQYF.

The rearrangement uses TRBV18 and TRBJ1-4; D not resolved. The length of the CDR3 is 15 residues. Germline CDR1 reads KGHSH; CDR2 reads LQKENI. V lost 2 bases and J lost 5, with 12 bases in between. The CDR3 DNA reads TGTGCCAGCTCACCAGTTGCCCTTTCGAATGAAAAACTGTTTTTT. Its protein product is CASSPVALSNEKLFF.

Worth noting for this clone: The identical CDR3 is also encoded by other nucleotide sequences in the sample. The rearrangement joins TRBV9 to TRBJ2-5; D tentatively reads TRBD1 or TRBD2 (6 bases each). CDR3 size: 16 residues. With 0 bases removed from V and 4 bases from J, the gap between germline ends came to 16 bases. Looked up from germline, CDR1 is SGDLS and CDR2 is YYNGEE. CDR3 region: CASSVGEGGGVETQYF. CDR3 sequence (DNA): TGTGCCAGCAGCGTAGGAGAGGGGGGCGGGGTAGAGACCCAGTACTTC.

CDR3 region: CASSLLGQSTDTQYF. CDR3 coding DNA: TGCGCCAGCAGCTTGTTGGGACAAAGCACAGATACGCAGTATTTT. J is TRBJ2-3 and V is TRBV5-1, with D maybe TRBD1 (6 bases). The length of the CDR3 is 15 residues. CDR1 and CDR2 (germline): SGHRS, YFSETQ. Trimming took off 1 base at V and 0 bases at J, with 9 bases between the two ends.

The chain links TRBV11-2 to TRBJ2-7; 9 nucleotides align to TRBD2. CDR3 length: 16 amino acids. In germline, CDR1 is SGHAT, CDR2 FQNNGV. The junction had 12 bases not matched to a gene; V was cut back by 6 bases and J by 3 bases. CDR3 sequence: CASSYNPSGEIYEQYF. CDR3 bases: TGTGCCAGCAGTTATAACCCTAGCGGGGAGATCTACGAGCAGTACTTC.

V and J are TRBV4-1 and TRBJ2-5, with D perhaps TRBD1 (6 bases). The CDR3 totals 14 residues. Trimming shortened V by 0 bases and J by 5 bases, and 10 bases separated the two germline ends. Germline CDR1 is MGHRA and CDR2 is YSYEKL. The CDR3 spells CASSQEGAWETQYF. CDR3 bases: TGCGCCAGCAGCCAAGAGGGGGCCTGGGAGACCCAGTACTTC.

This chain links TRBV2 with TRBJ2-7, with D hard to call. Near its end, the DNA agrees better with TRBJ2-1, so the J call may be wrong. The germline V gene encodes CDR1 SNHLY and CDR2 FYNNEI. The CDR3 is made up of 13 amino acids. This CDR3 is CASSEEDYNEQFF. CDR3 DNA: TGTGCCAGCAGTGAAGAGGACTACAATGAGCAGTTCTTC.

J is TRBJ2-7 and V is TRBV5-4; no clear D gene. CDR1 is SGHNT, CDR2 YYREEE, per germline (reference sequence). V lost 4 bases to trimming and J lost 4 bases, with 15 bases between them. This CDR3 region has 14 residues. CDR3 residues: CASSVRVDAYEQYF. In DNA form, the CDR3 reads TGTGCCAGCAGCGTCCGGGTCGACGCATACGAGCAGTACTTC. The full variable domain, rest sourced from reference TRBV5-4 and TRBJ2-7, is ETGVTQSPTHLIKTRGQQVTLRCSSQSGHNTVSWYQQALGQGPQFIFQYYREEENGRGNFPPRFSGLQFPNYSSELNVNALELDDSALYLCASSVRVDAYEQYFGPGTRLTVT.

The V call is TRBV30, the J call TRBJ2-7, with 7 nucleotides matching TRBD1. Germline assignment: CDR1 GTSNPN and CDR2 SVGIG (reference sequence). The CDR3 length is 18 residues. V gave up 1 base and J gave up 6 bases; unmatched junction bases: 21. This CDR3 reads CAWSAHRGHAGVAGEQYF. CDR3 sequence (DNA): TGTGCCTGGAGTGCCCACAGGGGACACGCCGGGGTAGCCGGCGAGCAGTACTTC. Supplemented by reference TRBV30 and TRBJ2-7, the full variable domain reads SQTIHQWPATLVQPVGSPLSLECTVEGTSNPNLYWYRQAAGRGLQLLFYSVGIGQISSEVPQNLSASRPQDRQFILSSKKLLLSDSGFYLCAWSAHRGHAGVAGEQYFGPGTRLTVT.

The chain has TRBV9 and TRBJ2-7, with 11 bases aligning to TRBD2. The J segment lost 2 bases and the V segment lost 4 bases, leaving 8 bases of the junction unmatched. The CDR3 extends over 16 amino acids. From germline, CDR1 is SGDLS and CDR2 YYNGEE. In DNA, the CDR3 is TGTGCCAGCAGCTCTAGCGGGGGGCCCGACCCCTACGAGCAGTACTTC. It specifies CASSSSGGPDPYEQYF.

The CDR3 region is CASSGQFNEQFF. CDR3 coding DNA: TGTGCCAGCAGTGGACAGTTCAATGAGCAGTTCTTC. The V and J genes are TRBV6-1 and TRBJ2-1; D perhaps matches TRBD1 (5 bases). CDR1 is MNHNS and CDR2 is SASEGT in the germline V gene. The CDR3 loop spans 12 amino acids. V was trimmed by 4 bases and J by 6 bases, leaving 7 bases between them.

The CDR3 DNA follows: TGTGCCAGCAGCTTGAGGCAAGATTCACCCCTCCACTTT. Amino acids: CASSLRQDSPLHF. The chain employs TRBV5-4 and TRBJ1-6; D call uncertain. The germline CDR1 and CDR2 sequences are SGHNT and YYREEE (reference sequence). CDR3 length equals 13 residues. Trimming shortened V by 1 base and J by 8 bases, and 7 bases separated the two germline ends.